This TCR beta chain was recorded in a study of cytomegalovirus exposure and HLA in healthy donors. The study ran its PCR with 60 Vbeta and 13 Jbeta primers. The assay was immunoSEQ multiplex PCR, and TCRdb's table has in-frame clones only and misses some. Of 90,000 to 110,000 clones listed, 76% are singletons. Germline V gives CDR1 SGHTA, CDR2 FQGNSA. Losses at the gene ends were 5 bases for V and 5 bases for J; bases not matched to a gene: 9. The CDR3 extends over 15 amino acids. This chain joins TRBV7-2 and TRBJ2-1, with 7 bases lining up with TRBD2. Sequenced: PBMCs. The clonotype originates from a man between 35 and 55 years old in good health and CMV-seropositive. The CDR3 loop reads CASSPGLVSNNEQFF. In DNA form, the CDR3 reads TGTGCCAGCAGCCCCGGACTAGTCTCTAACAATGAGCAGTTCTTC.